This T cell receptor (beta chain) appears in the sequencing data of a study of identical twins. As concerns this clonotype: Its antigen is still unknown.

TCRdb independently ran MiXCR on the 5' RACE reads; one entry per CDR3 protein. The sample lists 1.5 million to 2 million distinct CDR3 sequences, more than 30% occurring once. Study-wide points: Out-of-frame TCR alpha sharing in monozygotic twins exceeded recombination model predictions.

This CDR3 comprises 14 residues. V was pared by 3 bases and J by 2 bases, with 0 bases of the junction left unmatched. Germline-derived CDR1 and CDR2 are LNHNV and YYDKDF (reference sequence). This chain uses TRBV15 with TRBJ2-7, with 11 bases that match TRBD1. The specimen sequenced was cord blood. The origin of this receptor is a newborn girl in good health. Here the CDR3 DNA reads TGTGCCACCAGCAGGGGACAGGGGGCCTACGAGCAGTACTTC. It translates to CATSRGQGAYEQYF.